The present T cell receptor beta chain was sequenced within a study of blood T cell repertoires in COVID-19. CDR1 LNHDA and CDR2 SQIVND come from the germline V gene (reference sequence). The CDR3 runs to 14 residues. Trimming removed 3 bases at V and 2 bases at J, with 8 bases between. Authors' processing steps: Amplifying reference gene primers gave estimates of nucleated cell counts. Clones were read by immunoSEQ multiplex PCR, and TCRdb kept only the in-frame ones, dropping some. That table supplies the V and J calls and clone size; D and trimming were determined from the DNA. The sample has fewer than 50,000 clones, just under 85% seen once.

The V gene is TRBV19, the J gene TRBJ2-1; D is perhaps TRBD2 (6 bases). The source is a man between 50 and 59 years old with active COVID-19. Sequencing was performed on peripheral blood. CDR3 bases: TGTGCCAGTAGTATTGGGGGGACCTACAATGAGCAGTTCTTC. It yields the protein CASSIGGTYNEQFF.